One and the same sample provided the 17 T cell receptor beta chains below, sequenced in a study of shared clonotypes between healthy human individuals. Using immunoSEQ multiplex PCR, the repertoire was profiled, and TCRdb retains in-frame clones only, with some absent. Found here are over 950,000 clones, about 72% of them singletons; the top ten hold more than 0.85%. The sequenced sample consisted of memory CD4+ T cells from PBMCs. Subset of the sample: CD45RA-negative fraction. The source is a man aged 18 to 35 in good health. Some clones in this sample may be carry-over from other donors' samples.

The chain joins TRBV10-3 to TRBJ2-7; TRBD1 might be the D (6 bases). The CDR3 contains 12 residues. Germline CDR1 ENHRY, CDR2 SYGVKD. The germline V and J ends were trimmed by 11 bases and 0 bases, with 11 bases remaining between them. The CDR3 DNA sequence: TGTGCCGTGGGGGCGACCTCCTACGAGCAGTACTTC. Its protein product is CAVGATSYEQYF.

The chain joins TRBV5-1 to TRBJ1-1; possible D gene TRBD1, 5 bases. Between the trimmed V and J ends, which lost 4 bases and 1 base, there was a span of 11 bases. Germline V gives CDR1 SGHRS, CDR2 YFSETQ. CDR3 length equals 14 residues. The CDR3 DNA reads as TGCGCCAGCAGCCCCGGGGGGTCGAACACTGAAGCTTTCTTT. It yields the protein CASSPGGSNTEAFF.

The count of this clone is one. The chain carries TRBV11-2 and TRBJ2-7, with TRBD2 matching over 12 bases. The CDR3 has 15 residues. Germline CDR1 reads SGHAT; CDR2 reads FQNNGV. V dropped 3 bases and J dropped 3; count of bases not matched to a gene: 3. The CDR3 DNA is TGTGCCAGCAGCTTTTCGACTAGCGGGAGCTACGAGCAGTACTTC. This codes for CASSFSTSGSYEQYF.

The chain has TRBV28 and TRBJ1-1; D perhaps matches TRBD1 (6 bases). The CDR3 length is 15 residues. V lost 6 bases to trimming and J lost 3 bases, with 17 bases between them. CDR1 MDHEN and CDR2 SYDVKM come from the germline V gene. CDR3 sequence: CASSRGGGADTEAFF. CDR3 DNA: TGTGCCAGCAGCCGTGGGGGGGGCGCGGACACTGAAGCTTTCTTT.

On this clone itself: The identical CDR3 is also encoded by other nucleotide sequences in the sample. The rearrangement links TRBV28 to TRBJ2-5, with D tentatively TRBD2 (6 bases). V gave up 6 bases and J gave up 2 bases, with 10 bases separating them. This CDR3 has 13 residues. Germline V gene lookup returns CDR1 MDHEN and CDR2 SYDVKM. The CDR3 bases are TGTGCCAGCAGCAGTAGCGGACAAGAGACCCAGTACTTC. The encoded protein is CASSSSGQETQYF.

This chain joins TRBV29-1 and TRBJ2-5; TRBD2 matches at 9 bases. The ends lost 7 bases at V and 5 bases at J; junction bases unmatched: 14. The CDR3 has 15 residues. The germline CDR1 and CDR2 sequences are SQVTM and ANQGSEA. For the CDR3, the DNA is TGCAGCGCCGACTGGGCGGGAGGGCCCCGGGAGACCCAGTACTTC. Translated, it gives CSADWAGGPRETQYF. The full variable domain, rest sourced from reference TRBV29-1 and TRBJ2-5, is SAVISQKPSRDICQRGTSLTIQCQVDSQVTMMFWYRQQPGQSLTLIATANQGSEATYESGFVIDKFPISRPNLTFSTLTVSNMSPEDSSIYLCSADWAGGPRETQYFGPGTRLLVL.

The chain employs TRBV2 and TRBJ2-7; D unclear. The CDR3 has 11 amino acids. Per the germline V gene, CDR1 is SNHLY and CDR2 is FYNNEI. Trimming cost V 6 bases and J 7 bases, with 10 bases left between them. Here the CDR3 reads CASRVLGEQYF. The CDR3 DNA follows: TGTGCCAGCAGAGTACTGGGGGAGCAGTACTTC. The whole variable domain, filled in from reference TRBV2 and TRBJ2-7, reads EPEVTQTPSHQVTQMGQEVILRCVPISNHLYFYWYRQILGQKVEFLVSFYNNEISEKSEIFDDQFSVERPDGSNFTLKIRSTKLEDSAMYFCASRVLGEQYFGPGTRLTVT.

CDR3 sequence reads: CASSLTEGQHEQYF. CDR3 in DNA: TGTGCCAGCAGCCTTACGGAGGGCCAGCACGAGCAGTACTTC. This rearrangement joins TRBV4-2 to TRBJ2-7; TRBD2 might be the D (6 bases). Germline CDR1 and CDR2: LGHNA and YNFKEQ. The CDR3 is 14 amino acids. Trimming removed 4 bases from V and 5 bases from J, with 15 bases in between.

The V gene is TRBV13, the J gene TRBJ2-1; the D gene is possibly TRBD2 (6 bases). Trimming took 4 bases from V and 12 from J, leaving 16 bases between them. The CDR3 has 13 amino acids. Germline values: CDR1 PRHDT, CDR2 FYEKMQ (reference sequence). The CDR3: CASSSGRDSGQFF. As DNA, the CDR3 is TGTGCCAGCAGCTCAGGGCGGGACTCCGGGCAGTTCTTC.

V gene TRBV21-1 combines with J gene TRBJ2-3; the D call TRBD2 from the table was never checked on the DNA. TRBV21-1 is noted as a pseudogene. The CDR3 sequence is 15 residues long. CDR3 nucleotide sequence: TGTGCCAGCAGCAAGGCGGGGTCTAGCACAGATACGCAGTATTTT. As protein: CASSKAGSSTDTQYF.

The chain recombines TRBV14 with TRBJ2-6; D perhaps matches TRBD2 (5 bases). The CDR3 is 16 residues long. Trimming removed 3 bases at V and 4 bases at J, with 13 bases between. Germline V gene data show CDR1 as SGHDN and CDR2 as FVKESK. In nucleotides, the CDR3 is TGTGCCAGCAGCCATGCCCGGACTCCCGGGGCCAACGTCCTGACTTTC. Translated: CASSHARTPGANVLTF. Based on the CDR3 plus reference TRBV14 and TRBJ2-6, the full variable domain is EAGVTQFPSHSVIEKGQTVTLRCDPISGHDNLYWYRRVMGKEIKFLLHFVKESKQDESGMPNNRFLAERTGGTYSTLKVQPAELEDSGVYFCASSHARTPGANVLTFGAGSRLTVL.

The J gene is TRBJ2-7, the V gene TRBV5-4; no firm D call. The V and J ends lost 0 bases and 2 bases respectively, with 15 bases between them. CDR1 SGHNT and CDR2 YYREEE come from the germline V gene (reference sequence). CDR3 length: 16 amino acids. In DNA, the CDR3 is TGTGCCAGCAGCTTGGCGTTCGGCTCCACGGCCTACGAGCAGTACTTC. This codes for CASSLAFGSTAYEQYF. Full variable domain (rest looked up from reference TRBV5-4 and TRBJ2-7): ETGVTQSPTHLIKTRGQQVTLRCSSQSGHNTVSWYQQALGQGPQFIFQYYREEENGRGNFPPRFSGLQFPNYSSELNVNALELDDSALYLCASSLAFGSTAYEQYFGPGTRLTVT.

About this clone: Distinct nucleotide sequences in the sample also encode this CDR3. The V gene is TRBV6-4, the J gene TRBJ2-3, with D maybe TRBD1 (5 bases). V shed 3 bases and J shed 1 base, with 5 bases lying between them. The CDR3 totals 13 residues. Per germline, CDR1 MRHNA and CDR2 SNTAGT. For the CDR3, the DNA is TGTGCCAGCAGTGAACAGGGCACAGATACGCAGTATTTT. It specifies CASSEQGTDTQYF.

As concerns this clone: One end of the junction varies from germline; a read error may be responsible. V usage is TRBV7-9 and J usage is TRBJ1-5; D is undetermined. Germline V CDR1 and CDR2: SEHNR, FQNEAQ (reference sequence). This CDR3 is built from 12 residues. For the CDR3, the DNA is TGTGCCAGCAGCTCTAGGAATCAACCCCAGCATTTT. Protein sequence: CASSSRNQPQHF.

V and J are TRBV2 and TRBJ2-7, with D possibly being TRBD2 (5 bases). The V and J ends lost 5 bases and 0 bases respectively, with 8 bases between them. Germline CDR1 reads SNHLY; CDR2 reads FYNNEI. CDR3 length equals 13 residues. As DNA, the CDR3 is TGTGCCAGCAGTCTTAGCGACTCCTACGAGCAGTACTTC. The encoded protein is CASSLSDSYEQYF. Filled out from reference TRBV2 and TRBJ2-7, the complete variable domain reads EPEVTQTPSHQVTQMGQEVILRCVPISNHLYFYWYRQILGQKVEFLVSFYNNEISEKSEIFDDQFSVERPDGSNFTLKIRSTKLEDSAMYFCASSLSDSYEQYFGPGTRLTVT.

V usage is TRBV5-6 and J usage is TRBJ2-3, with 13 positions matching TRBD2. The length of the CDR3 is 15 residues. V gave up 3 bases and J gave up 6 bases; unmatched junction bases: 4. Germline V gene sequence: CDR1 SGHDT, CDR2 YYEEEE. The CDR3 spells CASSSLAGGPDTQYF. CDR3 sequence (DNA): TGTGCCAGCAGCTCACTAGCGGGAGGGCCCGATACGCAGTATTTT. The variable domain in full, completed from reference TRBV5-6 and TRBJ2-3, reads DAGVTQSPTHLIKTRGQQVTLRCSPKSGHDTVSWYQQALGQGPQFIFQYYEEEERQRGNFPDRFSGHQFPNYSSELNVNALLLGDSALYLCASSSLAGGPDTQYFGPGTRLTVL.

CDR3: CSVQTPGETQYF. The CDR3 DNA sequence: TGCAGCGTCCAAACCCCGGGGGAGACCCAGTACTTC. The chain couples TRBV29-1 to TRBJ2-5; a possible D gene is TRBD2 (5 bases). V lost 6 bases, J lost 5 bases, and 13 bases lay in between. In germline, CDR1 is SQVTM, CDR2 ANQGSEA. The length of the CDR3 is 12 residues.